These 4 T cell receptor beta chains originate from one sample sequenced in a study of T cells in Graves' hyperthyroidism and ophthalmopathy. TCR beta CDR3 region amplification was performed from RNA transcripts. HTBI primers were employed in a first-round RT-PCR of the TCR CDR3. TCRdb re-called the multiplex PCR reads through MiXCR, storing one row per CDR3 protein. Among hundreds of thousands of distinct CDR3 sequences listed, 15% to 18% were seen once. Input material: blood. The receptors shown here come from a woman between 18 and 29 years old with Graves' hyperthyroidism that later progressed to Graves' ophthalmopathy.

This rearrangement joins TRBV6-5 to TRBJ1-5; D remains ambiguous. CDR3 size: 12 residues. CDR1 MNHEY and CDR2 SVGAGI come from the germline V gene. The V gene lost 2 bases and the J gene lost 5 bases, with 4 bases spanning the gap. The CDR3: CASSYMDQPQHF. The CDR3 region has the DNA TGTGCCAGCAGTTACATGGATCAGCCCCAGCATTTT.

The rearrangement uses TRBV4-1 and TRBJ2-7; TRBD2 matches 7 bases. Germline V lookup: CDR1 MGHRA, CDR2 YSYEKL. The CDR3 has 15 residues. With 4 bases clipped from V and 6 bases from J, the junction kept 12 bases outside the gene matches. The CDR3 coding sequence is TGCGCCAGCAGCCCTCCGGGACTACCTCGGGGCGAGCAGTACTTC. It translates to CASSPPGLPRGEQYF.

This chain uses TRBV6-2 or TRBV6-3 with TRBJ2-3; 8 bases line up with TRBD2. CDR1 and CDR2 (germline): MNHEY, SVGEGT. This CDR3 has 14 residues. V gave up 4 bases and J gave up 6 bases; unmatched junction bases: 6. This CDR3 reads CASSWGLVGDTQYF. In DNA form, the CDR3 reads TGTGCCAGCAGTTGGGGACTAGTAGGGGATACGCAGTATTTT.

For this clonotype: This sequence may be a read error, since a much larger clone differs from it by one base. V and J are TRBV29-1 and TRBJ2-3; D assignment may be TRBD1 or TRBD2 (6 bases each). The CDR3 runs to 13 residues. The ends were cut back, 4 bases at V and 4 bases at J, with 12 bases in the middle. Germline values: CDR1 SQVTM, CDR2 ANQGSEA. In DNA, the CDR3 is TGCAGCGTTGGAGCTAGGGGGGCAGATACGCAGTATTTT. As protein: CSVGARGADTQYF.